Listed below are T cell receptor beta chains from one sample, sequenced in a study of OX40 agonist ivuxolimab in advanced cancers. The table came from immunoSEQ multiplex PCR; TCRdb's copy has only in-frame clones and leaves some out. The data hold roughly 61,000 clones, with 70% to 90% observed a single time. Source: CD4+ or CD8+ T cells sorted from blood, taken in a trial of the OX40 agonist ivuxolimab. Every receptor here comes from an adult with an advanced solid tumor such as melanoma, head and neck, liver or kidney cancer. Both conserved end residues are part of each CDR3. A D gene is named only where the DNA matches it firmly.

v_call	j_call	d_call	cdr3_aa
TRBV5-1	TRBJ2-2	TRBD1	CASDRGQNTGELFF
TRBV5-1	TRBJ2-5	TRBD1	CASSLGGQGAGETQYF
TRBV6-1	TRBJ1-2	NA	CASRKGYGYTF
TRBV14	TRBJ2-3	NA	CASSQEGMTDTQYF
TRBV7-2	TRBJ2-7	NA	CASSLAGGYEQYF
TRBV5-1	TRBJ2-1	TRBD1	CASGSGQGRNEQFF
TRBV5-1	TRBJ2-2	TRBD1	CASSLGQGSGELFF
TRBV2	TRBJ2-7	TRBD1	CASSEGDRVIYEQYF
TRBV5-4	TRBJ1-2	TRBD1	CASRILVGGAPDYGYTF
TRBV7-2	TRBJ2-1	TRBD1	CASSVDRGGEQFF
TRBV28	TRBJ1-4	TRBD1	CASSPDRGNEKLFF
TRBV6-1	TRBJ2-7	NA	CASSEEGRIFHEQYF
TRBV5-5	TRBJ2-6	NA	CASSLDPGANVLTF
TRBV4-3	TRBJ2-7	NA	CASSQDYGYEQYF
TRBV7-9	TRBJ2-5	TRBD1	CASSRDRGLETQYF
TRBV7-9	TRBJ2-5	NA	CASSLDTPSETQYF
TRBV5-6	TRBJ1-4	NA	CASSPPSGGEKLFF
TRBV5-1	TRBJ2-7	TRBD2	CASSLEPSGAYEQYF
TRBV30	TRBJ2-5	NA	CAWSVGGGHETQYF
TRBV18	TRBJ2-3	NA	CASSGLLGTDTQYF
TRBV7-9	TRBJ2-1	TRBD1	CASSLQGQGANEQFF
TRBV2	TRBJ2-6	NA	CASSEMDSGANVLTF
TRBV6-6	TRBJ2-7	TRBD1	CASSPPRGQGSYEQYF
TRBV7-8	TRBJ1-1	NA	CASSSSSGRSEAFF
TRBV7-9	TRBJ1-2	NA	CASSGDTLYGYTF
TRBV6-1	TRBJ1-6	TRBD1	CASQRPGQGALPLHF
TRBV5-4	TRBJ2-2	NA	CASSLAAAAGELFF
TRBV4-1	TRBJ1-4	NA	CASSQVAGRNEKLFF
TRBV5-6	TRBJ2-1	NA	CASRSAGTTLYNEQFF
TRBV7-2	TRBJ2-7	NA	CASSLQGGVTYEQYF
TRBV20-1	TRBJ2-7	TRBD1	CSGTGVYEQYF
TRBV5-4	TRBJ1-6	TRBD1	CASSLSGTGVNSPLHF
TRBV6-5	TRBJ2-5	TRBD2	CASTHKASGGETQYF
TRBV7-2	TRBJ1-3	TRBD1	CASSQDRGLGNTIYF
TRBV6-1	TRBJ2-7	TRBD1	CASSVTGTGAYEQYF
TRBV13	TRBJ2-5	NA	CASSMAGVQQETQYF
TRBV4-2	TRBJ2-1	TRBD2	CASSQDVVRARGGFNEQFF
TRBV6-5	TRBJ1-2	NA	CASKGTPYGYTF
TRBV5-1	TRBJ2-2	NA	CASSPSADVRTGELFF
TRBV2	TRBJ2-1	TRBD2	CASRGLAGVEGEQFF
TRBV28	TRBJ1-1	NA	CASTGIWNTEAFF
TRBV6-5	TRBJ2-7	NA	CASSGALGRFEQYF
TRBV29-1	TRBJ1-4	TRBD1	CSVEGGQENEKLFF
TRBV4-1	TRBJ2-7	TRBD2	CASSQGPTGGQYEQYF
TRBV28	TRBJ1-4	NA	CASSLRQFVSATNEKLFF
TRBV19	TRBJ1-6	TRBD1	CASRTGLNSPLHF
TRBV4-3	TRBJ1-4	NA	CASPGGGLANEKLFF
TRBV6-5	TRBJ1-3	TRBD1	CASSYRQGLRNTIYF
TRBV12-1	TRBJ2-3	NA	CASTRKRGDTDTQYF
TRBV28	NA	NA	CASRQGGPYEQYF
TRBV7-8	TRBJ1-6	NA	CASSGGSSSYNSPLHF
TRBV2	TRBJ1-2	NA	CASNGGVNYGYTF
TRBV5-1	TRBJ2-2	TRBD1	CASSLEGDRGRYTGELFF
TRBV11-3	TRBJ2-3	NA	CASSPGGGGTDTQYF
TRBV27	TRBJ1-3	NA	CASSLSGGAAGNTIYF
TRBV10-1	TRBJ2-1	NA	CASSEAAANEQFF